This T cell receptor (beta chain) was sequenced in a study of blood T cell repertoires in COVID-19. Across the study: There were acute and convalescent COVID-19 samples, and they came from the United States, Italy and Spain. T cells, B-cell-depleted T cells, or PBMCs provided the cDNA or gDNA that served as material.

Per the authors' pipeline: Researchers report that nucleated cell counts were estimated from reference gene primer amplification. TCRdb's table, derived via immunoSEQ multiplex PCR, lists solely in-frame clones and lacks some. The V and J calls and clone size were taken over from that table, and D and trimming were inferred from the DNA. The table has about 440,000 clones, around 89% seen once; the top ten hold approximately 4.5%. This CDR3 is 18 amino acids long. V gave up 1 base and J gave up 2 bases, with 18 bases separating them. Germline CDR1 and CDR2: LNHNV and YYDKDF (reference sequence). The sequencing input was peripheral blood. The TCR originated in a woman in her twenties or thirties with acute or convalescent COVID-19. This chain joins TRBV15 and TRBJ2-4, with a tentative D call TRBD2 (6 bases). The CDR3 DNA follows: TGTGCCACCAGCAGAGGGGGAGGAGGTGGGGCTTCCAAAAACATTCAGTACTTC. Translating gives CATSRGGGGGASKNIQYF.